Each of the 18 T cell receptor beta chains below was sequenced from the same sample in a study of shared clonotypes between healthy human individuals. Profiling relied on immunoSEQ multiplex PCR, and the TCRdb table lists in-frame clones only, not all of them. The table lists about 1 million clones, approximately 72% of them singletons. The sequencing sample was made of memory CD4+ T cells sorted from blood. Documented subset: CD45RA-negative fraction. These receptors were obtained from a man aged 18 to 29 in good health.

The J gene is TRBJ2-6, the V gene TRBV9; no clear D. Germline V CDR1 and CDR2: SGDLS, YYNGEE. Trimming left V 0 bases short and J 2 bases short, with 6 bases between. This CDR3 has 15 residues. This chain's CDR3 is CASSVDTAGANVLTF. The CDR3 DNA reads as TGTGCCAGCAGCGTAGACACAGCTGGGGCCAACGTCCTGACTTTC.

V gene TRBV30 combines with J gene TRBJ2-3; TRBD1 aligns across 9 bases. This CDR3 has 14 amino acids. The V gene's germline CDR1 is GTSNPN and CDR2 SVGIG (reference sequence). With V trimmed by 6 bases and J by 3 bases, 7 bases remained unmatched. This CDR3 is CACTGGARTDTQYF. The CDR3, as DNA: TGTGCCTGTACAGGGGGCGCGAGGACAGATACGCAGTATTTT.

The J gene is TRBJ2-7, the V gene TRBV11-2; no reliable D call. The CDR3 runs to 15 residues. With 1 base removed from V and 2 bases from J, the gap between germline ends came to 12 bases. Per the germline V gene, CDR1 is SGHAT and CDR2 is FQNNGV. CDR3 in amino acids: CASSLVSTAPYEQYF. The CDR3 DNA follows: TGTGCCAGCAGCTTAGTCAGTACAGCCCCCTACGAGCAGTACTTC.

This clone turned up a few times. The gene calls are TRBV5-1 and TRBJ2-1; D unresolved. Between the trimmed V and J ends, which lost 0 bases and 13 bases, there was a span of 8 bases. Per the germline V gene, CDR1 is SGHRS and CDR2 is YFSETQ. This CDR3 region has 11 residues. In nucleotides, the CDR3 is TGCGCCAGCAGCTTGGGGCTAATACAGTTCTTC. Protein: CASSLGLIQFF.

This clone was detected ten times or more. This sequence joins TRBV5-4 and TRBJ2-4; TRBD2 matches at 13 bases. The germline V gene has CDR1 SGHNT and CDR2 YYREEE (reference sequence). Germline trimming cut 4 bases from V and 0 bases from J; bases unmatched to any gene: 10. The CDR3 spans 19 residues. CDR3 sequence: CASSAGTSGADLAKNIQYF. The CDR3 nucleotides read TGTGCCAGCAGCGCCGGGACTAGCGGGGCGGATCTAGCCAAAAACATTCAGTACTTC.

There are a few counts of this clone. The chain has TRBV5-4 and TRBJ2-1; 11 bases match TRBD1. There are 15 residues in the CDR3. Per the germline V gene, CDR1 is SGHNT and CDR2 is YYREEE (reference sequence). With 5 bases clipped from V and 9 bases from J, the junction kept 10 bases outside the gene matches. CDR3 residues: CASSSGQGGSSEQFF. DNA of the CDR3: TGTGCCAGCAGTTCGGGACAGGGGGGGTCTTCTGAGCAGTTCTTC.

V is TRBV18 and J is TRBJ1-2, with 8 bases aligning to TRBD1. The trim removed 3 bases at V and 2 bases at J, leaving 5 bases unmatched. The CDR3 has 15 residues. Germline loops: CDR1 KGHSH, CDR2 LQKENI. CDR3: CASSPQGQVNYGYTF. CDR3 coding DNA: TGTGCCAGCTCACCCCAGGGACAGGTCAACTATGGCTACACCTTC.

Points on this clone: Other DNA sequences in the same sample also yield this CDR3. The gene calls are TRBV9 and TRBJ1-1; perhaps TRBD1 as D (5 bases). V was cut by 0 bases and J by 0 bases, with 6 bases left in between. CDR3 length equals 14 residues. Germline assignment: CDR1 SGDLS and CDR2 YYNGEE. CDR3 in amino acids: CASSVGQLNTEAFF. The CDR3 DNA reads TGTGCCAGCAGCGTAGGACAGCTGAACACTGAAGCTTTCTTT. Variable domain in full (rest from reference TRBV9 and TRBJ1-1): DSGVTQTPKHLITATGQRVTLRCSPRSGDLSVYWYQQSLDQGLQFLIQYYNGEERAKGNILERFSAQQFPDLHSELNLSSLELGDSALYFCASSVGQLNTEAFFGQGTRLTVV.

The V call is TRBV6-1, the J call TRBJ2-7; D gene unclear. V lost 3 bases, J lost 1 base, and 10 bases lay in between. The germline V gene has CDR1 MNHNS and CDR2 SASEGT. The CDR3 spans 14 residues. The CDR3 protein is CASSDQYQSYEQYF. The CDR3 DNA is TGTGCCAGCAGTGACCAGTATCAGTCCTACGAGCAGTACTTC.

The chain joins TRBV9 to TRBJ2-2, with TRBD1 matching 11 bases. V lost 3 bases to trimming and J lost 5 bases; unmatched junction nucleotides: 6. The CDR3 covers 16 residues. Germline CDR1 SGDLS, CDR2 YYNGEE. CDR3 amino acids: CASSGTGTGGTGELFF. CDR3 coding DNA: TGTGCCAGCAGCGGAACCGGGACAGGGGGAACCGGGGAGCTGTTTTTT.

This clone occurred a few times. This chain connects TRBV6-1 to TRBJ2-3; D call uncertain. There are 11 residues in the CDR3. V gave up 6 bases and J gave up 5 bases, with 6 bases separating them. The V gene's germline CDR1 is MNHNS and CDR2 SASEGT. CDR3 sequence: CASRAVDTQYF. The CDR3 DNA sequence: TGTGCCAGCAGGGCCGTAGATACGCAGTATTTT.

The chain has TRBV28 and TRBJ2-7; the match to TRBD1 covers 7 bases. Germline V gene sequence: CDR1 MDHEN, CDR2 SYDVKM. The CDR3 length is 15 residues. V lost 5 bases to trimming and J lost 5 bases; unmatched junction nucleotides: 12. CDR3 residues: CASSLPLTGWNEQYF. DNA of the CDR3: TGTGCCAGCAGTCTCCCTTTGACAGGGTGGAACGAGCAGTACTTC.

This chain links TRBV5-6 with TRBJ1-5, with D tentatively TRBD1 (6 bases). Germline-derived CDR1 and CDR2 are SGHDT and YYEEEE. V was cut by 2 bases and J by 3 bases, with 9 bases left in between. The CDR3 runs to 14 residues. In DNA form, the CDR3 reads TGTGCCAGCAGCTTAGGACAGTACAATCAGCCCCAGCATTTT. This translates into CASSLGQYNQPQHF.

The rearrangement joins TRBV29-1 to TRBJ2-5, with D hard to call. The CDR3 contains 11 residues. The germline CDR1 and CDR2 sequences are SQVTM and ANQGSEA. V lost 7 bases, J lost 5 bases, and 11 bases lay in between. The CDR3 loop reads CSAQAGETQYF. In nucleotides, the CDR3 is TGCAGCGCCCAAGCCGGGGAGACCCAGTACTTC.

The CDR3 coding sequence is TGTGCCAGCAGCAGACTTGGGGGTTTGGGTCAGCCCCAGCATTTT. The encoded protein is CASSRLGGLGQPQHF. The chain is built from TRBV7-2 and TRBJ1-5, with D perhaps matching TRBD1 (5 bases). The germline gives CDR1 SGHTA, CDR2 FQGNSA. This CDR3 region has 15 residues. V gave up 5 bases and J gave up 6 bases, with 17 bases separating them.

This chain connects TRBV5-1 to TRBJ2-5; possible D gene TRBD2, 6 bases. Germline loops: CDR1 SGHRS, CDR2 YFSETQ. Trimming took 0 bases from V and 7 from J, leaving 16 bases between them. The CDR3 has 15 amino acids. The CDR3 DNA sequence: TGCGCCAGCAGCTTGGAAGCAGGGACTTCCGGGACCCAGTACTTC. This codes for CASSLEAGTSGTQYF.

This clone was found once. Other DNA sequences within the sample encode an identical CDR3. The gene calls are TRBV29-1 and TRBJ2-7; perhaps D is TRBD1 or TRBD2 (6 bases each). The CDR3 spans 11 residues. Germline assignment: CDR1 SQVTM and CDR2 ANQGSEA. Between the trimmed V and J ends, which lost 4 bases and 4 bases, there was a span of 8 bases. CDR3 DNA sequence: TGCAGCGTTGGGGGGGCGTACGAGCAGTACTTC. Protein product: CSVGGAYEQYF.

V is TRBV6-1 and J is TRBJ1-5; maybe TRBD1 (6 bases). The CDR3 runs to 13 residues. Trimming removed 5 bases at V and 7 bases at J, with 12 bases between. CDR1 MNHNS and CDR2 SASEGT come from the germline V gene. The CDR3 coding sequence is TGTGCCAGCAGTCTTGTGGACAGCCAGCCCCAGCATTTT. Translated: CASSLVDSQPQHF.